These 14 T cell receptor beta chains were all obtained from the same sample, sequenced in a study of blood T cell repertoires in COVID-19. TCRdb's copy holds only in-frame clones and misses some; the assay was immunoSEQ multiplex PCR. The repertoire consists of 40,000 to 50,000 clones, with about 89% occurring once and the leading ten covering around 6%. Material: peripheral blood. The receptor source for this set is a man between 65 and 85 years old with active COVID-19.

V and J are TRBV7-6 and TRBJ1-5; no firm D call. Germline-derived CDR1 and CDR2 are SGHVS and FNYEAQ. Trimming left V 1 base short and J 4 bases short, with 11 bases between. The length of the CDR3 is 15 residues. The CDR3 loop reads CASSLEGGPNQPQHF. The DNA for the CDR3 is TGTGCCAGCAGCTTAGAAGGTGGGCCTAATCAGCCCCAGCATTTT.

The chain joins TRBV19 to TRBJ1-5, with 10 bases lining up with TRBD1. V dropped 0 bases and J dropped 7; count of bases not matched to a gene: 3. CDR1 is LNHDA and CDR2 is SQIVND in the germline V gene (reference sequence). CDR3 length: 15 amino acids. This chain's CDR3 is CASSIEGQGRQPQHF. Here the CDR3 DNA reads TGTGCCAGTAGTATAGAGGGACAGGGGAGACAGCCCCAGCATTTT.

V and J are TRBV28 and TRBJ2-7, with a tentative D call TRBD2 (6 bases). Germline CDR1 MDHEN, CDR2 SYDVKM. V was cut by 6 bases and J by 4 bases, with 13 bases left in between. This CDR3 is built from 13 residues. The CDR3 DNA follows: TGTGCCAGCAGCCTCCCGGGGACTTACGAGCAGTACTTC. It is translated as CASSLPGTYEQYF.

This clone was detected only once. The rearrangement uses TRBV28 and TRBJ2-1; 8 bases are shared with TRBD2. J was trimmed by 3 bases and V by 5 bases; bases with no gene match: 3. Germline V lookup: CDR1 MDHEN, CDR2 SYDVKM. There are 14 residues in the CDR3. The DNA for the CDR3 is TGTGCCAGCAGTGGCGGGGGGCACTACAATGAGCAGTTCTTC. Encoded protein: CASSGGGHYNEQFF.

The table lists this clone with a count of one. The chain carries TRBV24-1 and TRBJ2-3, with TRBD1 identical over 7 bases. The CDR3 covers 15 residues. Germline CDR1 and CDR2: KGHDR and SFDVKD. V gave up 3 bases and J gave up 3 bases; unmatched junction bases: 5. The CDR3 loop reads CATSDTGVGTDTQYF. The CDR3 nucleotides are TGTGCCACCAGTGATACAGGGGTAGGTACAGATACGCAGTATTTT.

CDR3 amino acids: CASSEFGSGNTIYF. In nucleotides, the CDR3 is TGCGCCAGCTCGGAGTTCGGGAGTGGAAACACCATATATTTT. The rearrangement joins TRBV5-1 to TRBJ1-3; D is uncertain. The length of the CDR3 is 14 residues. Trimming removed 7 bases from V and 3 bases from J, with 14 bases in between. The germline V gene encodes CDR1 SGHRS and CDR2 YFSETQ.

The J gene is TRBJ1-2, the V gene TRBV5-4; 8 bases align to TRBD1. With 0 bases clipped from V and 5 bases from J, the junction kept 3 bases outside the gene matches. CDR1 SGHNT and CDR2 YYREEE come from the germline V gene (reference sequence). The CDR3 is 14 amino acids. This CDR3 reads CASSLEWTGYGYTF. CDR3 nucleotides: TGTGCCAGCAGCTTGGAGTGGACAGGGTATGGCTACACCTTC. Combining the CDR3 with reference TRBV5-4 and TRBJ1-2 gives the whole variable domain ETGVTQSPTHLIKTRGQQVTLRCSSQSGHNTVSWYQQALGQGPQFIFQYYREEENGRGNFPPRFSGLQFPNYSSELNVNALELDDSALYLCASSLEWTGYGYTFGSGTRLTVV.

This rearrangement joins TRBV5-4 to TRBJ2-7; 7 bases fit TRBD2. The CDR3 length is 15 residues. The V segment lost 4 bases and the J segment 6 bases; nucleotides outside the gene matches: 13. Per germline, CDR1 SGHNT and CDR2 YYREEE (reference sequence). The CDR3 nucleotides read TGTGCCAGCAGCCCGAAAGGGACTACCTCTCGCGAGCAGTACTTC. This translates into CASSPKGTTSREQYF.

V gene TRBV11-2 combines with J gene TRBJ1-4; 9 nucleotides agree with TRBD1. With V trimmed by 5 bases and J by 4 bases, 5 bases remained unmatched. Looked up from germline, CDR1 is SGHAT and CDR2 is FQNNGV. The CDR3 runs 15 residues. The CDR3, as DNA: TGTGCCAGCAGCACTACGACAGGGGGTAATGAAAAACTGTTTTTT. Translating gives CASSTTTGGNEKLFF.

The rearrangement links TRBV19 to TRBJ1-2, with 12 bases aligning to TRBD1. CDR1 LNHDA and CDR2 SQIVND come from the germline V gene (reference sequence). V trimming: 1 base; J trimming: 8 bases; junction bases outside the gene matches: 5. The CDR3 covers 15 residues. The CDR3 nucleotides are TGTGCCAGTAGTATAGCTGGGACAGGGGGCTACGGCTACACCTTC. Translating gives CASSIAGTGGYGYTF.

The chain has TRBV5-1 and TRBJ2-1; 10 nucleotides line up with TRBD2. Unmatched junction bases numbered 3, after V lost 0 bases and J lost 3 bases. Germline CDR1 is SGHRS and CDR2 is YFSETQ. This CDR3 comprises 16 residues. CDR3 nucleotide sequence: TGCGCCAGCAGCTTGGCCCCTAGCGGGGGCTACAATGAGCAGTTCTTC. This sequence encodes CASSLAPSGGYNEQFF.

The DNA of the CDR3 is TGTGCCAGTAGTAGGGACTGGACTTCCGAGCAGTACTTC. Its protein is CASSRDWTSEQYF. V is TRBV19 and J is TRBJ2-7, with a possible D match to TRBD2 (6 bases). CDR3 length: 13 amino acids. Germline CDR1 LNHDA, CDR2 SQIVND (reference sequence). V was pared by 4 bases and J by 6 bases, with 13 bases between.

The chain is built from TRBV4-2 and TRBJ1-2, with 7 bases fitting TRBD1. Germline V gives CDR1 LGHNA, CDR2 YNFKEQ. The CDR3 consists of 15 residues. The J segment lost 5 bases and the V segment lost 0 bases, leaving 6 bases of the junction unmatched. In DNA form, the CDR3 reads TGTGCCAGCAGCCAAGACCAGGGGGAACTTTATGGCTACACCTTC. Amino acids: CASSQDQGELYGYTF.

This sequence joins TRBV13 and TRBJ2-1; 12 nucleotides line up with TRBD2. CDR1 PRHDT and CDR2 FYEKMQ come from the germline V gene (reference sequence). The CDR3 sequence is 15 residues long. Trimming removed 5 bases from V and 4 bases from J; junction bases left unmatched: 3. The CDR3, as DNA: TGTGCCAGCAGCAAGACTAGCGGGGGTTACAATGAGCAGTTCTTC. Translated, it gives CASSKTSGGYNEQFF.